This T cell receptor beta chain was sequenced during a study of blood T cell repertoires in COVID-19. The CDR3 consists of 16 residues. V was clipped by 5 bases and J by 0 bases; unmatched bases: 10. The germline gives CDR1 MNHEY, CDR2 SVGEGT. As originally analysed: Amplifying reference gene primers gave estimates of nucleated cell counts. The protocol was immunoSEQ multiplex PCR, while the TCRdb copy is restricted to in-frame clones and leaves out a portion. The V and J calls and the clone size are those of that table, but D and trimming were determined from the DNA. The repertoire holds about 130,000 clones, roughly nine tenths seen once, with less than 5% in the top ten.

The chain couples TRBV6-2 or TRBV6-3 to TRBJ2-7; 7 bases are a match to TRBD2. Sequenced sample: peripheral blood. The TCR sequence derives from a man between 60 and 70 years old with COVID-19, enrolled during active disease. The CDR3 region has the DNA TGTGCCAGCAGTATTGGGCTAGCGGAAAACTCCTACGAGCAGTACTTC. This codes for CASSIGLAENSYEQYF.